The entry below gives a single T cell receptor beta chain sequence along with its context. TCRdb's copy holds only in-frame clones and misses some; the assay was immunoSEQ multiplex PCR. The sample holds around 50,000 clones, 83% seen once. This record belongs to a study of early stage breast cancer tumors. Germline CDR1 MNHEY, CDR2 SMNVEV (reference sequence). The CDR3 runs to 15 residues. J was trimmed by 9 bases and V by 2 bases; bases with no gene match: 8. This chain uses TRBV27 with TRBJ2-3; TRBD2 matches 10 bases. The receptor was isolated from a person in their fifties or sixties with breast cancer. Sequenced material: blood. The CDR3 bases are TGTGCCAGCAGTTTAACCAGCGGGGGGGCCGGGACGCAGTATTTT. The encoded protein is CASSLTSGGAGTQYF.